A single T cell receptor (beta chain) is shown here with its context. The antigen remains undetermined. The sample comes from a study of T-cell memory formation after mild COVID-19. About the study: TCR clustering was largely donor specific.

There are 14 residues in the CDR3. V lost 0 bases, J lost 13 bases, and 6 bases stayed unmatched. Germline V CDR1 and CDR2: SGHDT, YYEEEE. TCR alpha and TCR beta cDNA libraries carrying sample barcodes and UMIs came from 5'RACE with constant-segment primers. TCRdb independently ran MiXCR on the 5' RACE reads; one entry per CDR3 protein. Among some 120,000 distinct CDR3 sequences listed, 16% were seen once. General study findings and limits: Later expanders leaned CD4+, whereas day 15 to 85 contracting clones were balanced CD4/CD8. Researchers could not confirm that second-wave clones peaking on day 37 targeted SARS-CoV-2.

The specimen was PBMCs or a T cell subset sorted from them (not recorded which). This TCR was recovered from an adult woman who had mild COVID-19 (a few samples of this study predate the infection). Cell type and time point are not known. The J gene is TRBJ2-3, the V gene TRBV5-6; 12 bases map to TRBD2. This CDR3 is CASSLEPSGGAKYF. In DNA, the CDR3 is TGTGCCAGCAGCTTGGAGCCTAGCGGGGGGGCGAAGTATTTT.